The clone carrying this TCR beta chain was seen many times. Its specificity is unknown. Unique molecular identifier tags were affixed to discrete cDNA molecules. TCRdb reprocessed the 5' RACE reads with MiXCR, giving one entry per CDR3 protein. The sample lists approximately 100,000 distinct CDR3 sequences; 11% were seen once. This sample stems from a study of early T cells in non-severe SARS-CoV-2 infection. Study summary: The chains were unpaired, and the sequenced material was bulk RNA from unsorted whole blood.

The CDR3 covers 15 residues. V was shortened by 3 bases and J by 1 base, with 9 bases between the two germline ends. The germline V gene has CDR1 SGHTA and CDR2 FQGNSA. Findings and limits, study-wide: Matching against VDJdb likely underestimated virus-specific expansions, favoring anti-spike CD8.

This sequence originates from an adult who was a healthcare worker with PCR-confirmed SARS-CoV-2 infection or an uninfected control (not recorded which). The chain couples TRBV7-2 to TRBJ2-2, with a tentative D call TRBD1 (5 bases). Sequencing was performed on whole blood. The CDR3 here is CASSFRQGNTGELFF. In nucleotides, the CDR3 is TGTGCCAGCAGCTTTAGGCAGGGGAACACCGGGGAGCTGTTTTTT.